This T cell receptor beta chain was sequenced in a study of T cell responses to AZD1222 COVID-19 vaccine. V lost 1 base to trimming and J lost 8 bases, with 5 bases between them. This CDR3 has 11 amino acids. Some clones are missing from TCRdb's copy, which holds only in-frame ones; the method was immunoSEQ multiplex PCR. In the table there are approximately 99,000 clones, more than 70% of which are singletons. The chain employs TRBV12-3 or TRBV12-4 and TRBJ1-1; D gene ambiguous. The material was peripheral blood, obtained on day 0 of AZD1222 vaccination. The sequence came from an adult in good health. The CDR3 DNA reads TGTGCCAGCAGTTTAGACATAGAAGCTTTCTTT. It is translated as CASSLDIEAFF.